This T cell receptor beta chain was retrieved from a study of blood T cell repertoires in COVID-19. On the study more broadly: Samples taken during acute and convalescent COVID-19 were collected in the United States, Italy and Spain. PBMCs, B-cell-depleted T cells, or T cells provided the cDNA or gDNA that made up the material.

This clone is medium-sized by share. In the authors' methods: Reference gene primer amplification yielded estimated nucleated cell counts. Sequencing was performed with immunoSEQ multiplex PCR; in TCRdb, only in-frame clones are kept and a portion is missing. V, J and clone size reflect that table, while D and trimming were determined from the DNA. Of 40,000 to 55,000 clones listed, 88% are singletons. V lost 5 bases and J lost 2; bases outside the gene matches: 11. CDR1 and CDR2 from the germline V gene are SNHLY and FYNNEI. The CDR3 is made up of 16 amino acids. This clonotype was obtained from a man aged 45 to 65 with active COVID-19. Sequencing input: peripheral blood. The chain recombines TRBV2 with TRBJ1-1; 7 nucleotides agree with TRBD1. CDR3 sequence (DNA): TGTGCCAGCAGTAGGGGACAGCCTCTACTAAACACTGAAGCTTTCTTT. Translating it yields CASSRGQPLLNTEAFF.